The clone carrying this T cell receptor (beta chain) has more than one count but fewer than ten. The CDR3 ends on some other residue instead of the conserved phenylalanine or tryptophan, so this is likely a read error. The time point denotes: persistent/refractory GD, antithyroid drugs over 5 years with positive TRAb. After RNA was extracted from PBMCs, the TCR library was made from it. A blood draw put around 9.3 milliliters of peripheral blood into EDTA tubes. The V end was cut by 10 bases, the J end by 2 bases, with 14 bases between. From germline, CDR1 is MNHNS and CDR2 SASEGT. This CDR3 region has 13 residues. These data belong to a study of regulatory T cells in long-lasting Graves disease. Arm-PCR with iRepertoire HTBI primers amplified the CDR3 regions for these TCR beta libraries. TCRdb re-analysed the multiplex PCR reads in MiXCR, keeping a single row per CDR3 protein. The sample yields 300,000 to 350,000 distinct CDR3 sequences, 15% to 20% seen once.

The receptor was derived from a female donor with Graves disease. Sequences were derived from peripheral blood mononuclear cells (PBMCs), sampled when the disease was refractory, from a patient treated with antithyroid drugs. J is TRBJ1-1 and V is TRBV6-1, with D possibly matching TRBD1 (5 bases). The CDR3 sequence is CATRADVNTEAFV. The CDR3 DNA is TGTGCCACCAGGGCAGATGTAAACACTGAAGCTTTCGTT.